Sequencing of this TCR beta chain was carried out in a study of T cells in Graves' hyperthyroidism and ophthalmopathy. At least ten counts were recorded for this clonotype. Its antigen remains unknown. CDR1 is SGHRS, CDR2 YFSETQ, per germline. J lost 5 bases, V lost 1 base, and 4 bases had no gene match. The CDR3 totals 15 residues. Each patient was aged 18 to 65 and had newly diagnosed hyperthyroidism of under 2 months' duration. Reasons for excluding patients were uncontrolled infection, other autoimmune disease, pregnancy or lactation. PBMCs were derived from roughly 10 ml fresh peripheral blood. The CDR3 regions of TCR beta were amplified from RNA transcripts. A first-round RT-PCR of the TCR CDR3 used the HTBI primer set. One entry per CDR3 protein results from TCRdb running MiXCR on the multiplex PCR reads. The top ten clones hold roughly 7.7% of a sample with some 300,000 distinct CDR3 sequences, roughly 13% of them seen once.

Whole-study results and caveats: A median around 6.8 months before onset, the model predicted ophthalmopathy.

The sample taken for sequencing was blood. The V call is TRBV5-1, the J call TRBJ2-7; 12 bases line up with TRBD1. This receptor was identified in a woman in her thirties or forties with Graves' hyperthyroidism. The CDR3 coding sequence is TGCGCCAGCAGCTTGTTTGGGACAGGGGGCGACGAGCAGTACTTC. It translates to CASSLFGTGGDEQYF.